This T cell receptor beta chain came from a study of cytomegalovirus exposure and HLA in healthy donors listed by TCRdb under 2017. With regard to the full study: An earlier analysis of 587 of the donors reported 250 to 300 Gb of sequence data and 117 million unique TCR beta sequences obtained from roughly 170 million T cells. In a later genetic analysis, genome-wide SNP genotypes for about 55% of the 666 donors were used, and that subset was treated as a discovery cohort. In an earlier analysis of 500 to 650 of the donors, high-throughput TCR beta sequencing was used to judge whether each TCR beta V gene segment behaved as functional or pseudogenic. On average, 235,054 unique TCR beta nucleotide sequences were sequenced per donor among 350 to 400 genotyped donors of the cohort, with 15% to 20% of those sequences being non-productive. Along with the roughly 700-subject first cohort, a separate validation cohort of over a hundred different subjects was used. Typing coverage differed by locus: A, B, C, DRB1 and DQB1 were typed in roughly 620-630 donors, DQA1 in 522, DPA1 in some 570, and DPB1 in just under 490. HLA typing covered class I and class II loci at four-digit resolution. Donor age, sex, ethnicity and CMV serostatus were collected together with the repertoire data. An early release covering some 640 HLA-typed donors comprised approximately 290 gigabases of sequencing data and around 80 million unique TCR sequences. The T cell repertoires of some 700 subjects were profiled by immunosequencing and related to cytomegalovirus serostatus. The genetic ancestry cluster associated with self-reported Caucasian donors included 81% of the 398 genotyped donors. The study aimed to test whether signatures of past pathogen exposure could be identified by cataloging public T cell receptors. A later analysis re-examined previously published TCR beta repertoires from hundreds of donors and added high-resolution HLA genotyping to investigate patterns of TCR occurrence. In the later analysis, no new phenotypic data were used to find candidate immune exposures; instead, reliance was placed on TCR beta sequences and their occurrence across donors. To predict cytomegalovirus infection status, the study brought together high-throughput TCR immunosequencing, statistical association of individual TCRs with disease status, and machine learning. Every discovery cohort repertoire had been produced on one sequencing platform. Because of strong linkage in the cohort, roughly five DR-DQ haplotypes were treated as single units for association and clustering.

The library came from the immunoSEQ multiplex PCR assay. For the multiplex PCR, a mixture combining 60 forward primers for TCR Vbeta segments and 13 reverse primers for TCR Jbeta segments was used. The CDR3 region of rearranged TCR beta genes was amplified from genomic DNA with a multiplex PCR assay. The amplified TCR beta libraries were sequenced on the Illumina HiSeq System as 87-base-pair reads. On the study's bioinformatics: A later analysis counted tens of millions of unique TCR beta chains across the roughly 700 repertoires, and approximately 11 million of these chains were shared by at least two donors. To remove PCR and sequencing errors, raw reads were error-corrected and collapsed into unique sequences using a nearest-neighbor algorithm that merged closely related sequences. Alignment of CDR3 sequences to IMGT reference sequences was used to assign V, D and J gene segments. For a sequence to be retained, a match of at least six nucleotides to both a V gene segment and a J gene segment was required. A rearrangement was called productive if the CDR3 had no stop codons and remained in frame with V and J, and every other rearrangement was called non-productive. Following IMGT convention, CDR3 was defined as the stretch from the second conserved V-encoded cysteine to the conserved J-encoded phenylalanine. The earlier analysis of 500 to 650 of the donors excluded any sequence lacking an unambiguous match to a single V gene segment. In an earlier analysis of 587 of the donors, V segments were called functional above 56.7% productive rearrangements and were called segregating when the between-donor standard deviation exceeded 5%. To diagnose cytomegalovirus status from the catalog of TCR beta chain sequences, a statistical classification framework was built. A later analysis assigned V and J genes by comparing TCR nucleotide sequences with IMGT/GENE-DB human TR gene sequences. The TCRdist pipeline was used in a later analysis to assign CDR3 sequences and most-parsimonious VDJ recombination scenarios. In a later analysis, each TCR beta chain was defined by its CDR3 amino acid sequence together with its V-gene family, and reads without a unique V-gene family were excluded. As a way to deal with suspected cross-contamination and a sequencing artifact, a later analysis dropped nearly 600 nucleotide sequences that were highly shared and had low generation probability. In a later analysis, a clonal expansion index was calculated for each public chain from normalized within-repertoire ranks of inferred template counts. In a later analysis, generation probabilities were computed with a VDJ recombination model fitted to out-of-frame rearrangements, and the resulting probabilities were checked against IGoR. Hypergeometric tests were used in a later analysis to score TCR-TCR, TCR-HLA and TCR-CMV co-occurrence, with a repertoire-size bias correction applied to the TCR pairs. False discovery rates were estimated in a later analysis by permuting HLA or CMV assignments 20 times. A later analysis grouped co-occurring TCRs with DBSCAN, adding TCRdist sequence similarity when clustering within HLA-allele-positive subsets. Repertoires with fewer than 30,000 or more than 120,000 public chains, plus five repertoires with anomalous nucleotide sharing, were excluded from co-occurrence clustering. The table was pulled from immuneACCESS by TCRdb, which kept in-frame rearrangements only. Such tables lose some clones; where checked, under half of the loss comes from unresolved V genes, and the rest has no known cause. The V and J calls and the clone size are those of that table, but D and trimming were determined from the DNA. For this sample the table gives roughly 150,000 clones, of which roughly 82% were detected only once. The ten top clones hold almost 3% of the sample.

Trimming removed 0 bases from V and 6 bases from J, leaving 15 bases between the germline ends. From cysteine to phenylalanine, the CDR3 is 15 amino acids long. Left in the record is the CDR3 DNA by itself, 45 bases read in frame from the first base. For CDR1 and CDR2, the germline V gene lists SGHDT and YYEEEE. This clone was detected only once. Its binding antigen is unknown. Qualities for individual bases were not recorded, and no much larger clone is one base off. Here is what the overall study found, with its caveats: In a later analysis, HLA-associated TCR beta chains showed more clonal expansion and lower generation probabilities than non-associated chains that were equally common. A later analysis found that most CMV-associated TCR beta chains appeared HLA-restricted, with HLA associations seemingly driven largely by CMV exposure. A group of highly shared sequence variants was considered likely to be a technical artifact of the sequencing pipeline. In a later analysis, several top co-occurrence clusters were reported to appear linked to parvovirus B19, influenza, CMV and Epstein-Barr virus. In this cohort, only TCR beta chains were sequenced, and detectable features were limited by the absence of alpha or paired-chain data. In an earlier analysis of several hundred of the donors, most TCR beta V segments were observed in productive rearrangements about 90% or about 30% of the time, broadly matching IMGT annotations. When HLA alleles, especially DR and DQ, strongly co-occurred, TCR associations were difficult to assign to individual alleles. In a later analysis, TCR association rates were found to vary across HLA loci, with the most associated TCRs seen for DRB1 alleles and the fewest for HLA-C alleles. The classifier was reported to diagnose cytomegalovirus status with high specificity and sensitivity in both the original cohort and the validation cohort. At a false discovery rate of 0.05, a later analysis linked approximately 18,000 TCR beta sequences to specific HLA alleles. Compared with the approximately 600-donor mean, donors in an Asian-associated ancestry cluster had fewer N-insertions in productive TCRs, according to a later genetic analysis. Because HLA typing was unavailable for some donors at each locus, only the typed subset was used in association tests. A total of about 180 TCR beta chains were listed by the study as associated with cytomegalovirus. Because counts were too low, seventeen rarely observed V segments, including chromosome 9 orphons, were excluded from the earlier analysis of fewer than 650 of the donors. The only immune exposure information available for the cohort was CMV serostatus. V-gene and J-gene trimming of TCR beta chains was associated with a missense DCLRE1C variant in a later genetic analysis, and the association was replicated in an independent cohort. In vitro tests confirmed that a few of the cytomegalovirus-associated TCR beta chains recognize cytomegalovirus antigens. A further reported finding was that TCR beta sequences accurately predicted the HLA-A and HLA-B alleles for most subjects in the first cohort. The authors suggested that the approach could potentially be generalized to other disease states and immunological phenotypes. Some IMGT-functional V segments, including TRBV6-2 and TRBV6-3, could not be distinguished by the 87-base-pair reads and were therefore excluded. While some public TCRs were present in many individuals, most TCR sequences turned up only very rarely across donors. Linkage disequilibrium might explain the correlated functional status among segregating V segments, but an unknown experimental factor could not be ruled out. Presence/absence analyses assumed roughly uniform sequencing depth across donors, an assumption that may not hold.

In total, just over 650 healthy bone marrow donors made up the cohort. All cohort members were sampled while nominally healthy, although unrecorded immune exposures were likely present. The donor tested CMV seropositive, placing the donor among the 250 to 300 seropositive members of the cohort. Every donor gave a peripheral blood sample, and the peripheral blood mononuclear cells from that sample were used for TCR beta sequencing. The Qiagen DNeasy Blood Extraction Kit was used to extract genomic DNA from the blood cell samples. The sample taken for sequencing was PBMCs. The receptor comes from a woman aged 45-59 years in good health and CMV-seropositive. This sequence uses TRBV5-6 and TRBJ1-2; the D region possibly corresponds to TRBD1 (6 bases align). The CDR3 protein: CASSLAGGRRNGYTF. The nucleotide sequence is TGTGCCAGCAGCTTGGCGGGGGGCCGTAGGAATGGCTACACCTTC.